This is a list of T cell receptor beta chains from one sample in a study of cytomegalovirus exposure and HLA in healthy donors. The table came from immunoSEQ multiplex PCR; TCRdb's copy has only in-frame clones and leaves some out. The specimen's table records tens of thousands of clones. The sample taken for sequencing was PBMCs. These receptors were collected from a young man in good health and CMV-seronegative. The CDR3 runs from the conserved cysteine through the conserved F or W. The D gene is left open where the match is weak.

>TRBD1|TRBJ2-2|TRBV9
CASSSLPGQGNTGELFF
TGTGCCAGCAGCTCGCTTCCGGGACAGGGCAACACCGGGGAGCTGTTTTTT
>TRBD1|TRBJ2-7|TRBV5-1
CASSVTGTGGNYEQYF
TGCGCCAGCAGCGTAACCGGGACAGGGGGGAACTACGAGCAGTACTTC
>.|TRBJ1-1|TRBV28
CASSLLGNTEAFF
TGTGCCAGCAGCCTCCTAGGGAACACTGAAGCTTTCTTT
>TRBD1|TRBJ2-7|TRBV29-1
CSVANWDRSHEQYF
TGCAGCGTTGCTAATTGGGACAGGTCCCACGAGCAGTACTTC
>TRBD1|TRBJ1-4|TRBV9
CASSLGQGLEKLFF
TGTGCCAGCAGCTTGGGACAGGGCTTGGAAAAACTGTTTTTT
>TRBD2|TRBJ2-7|TRBV9
CASSTAGGEQYF
TGTGCCAGCAGCACAGCGGGAGGAGAGCAGTACTTC
>.|TRBJ1-6|TRBV18
CASSPLDYSPLHF
TGTGCCAGCTCACCACTCGACTATTCACCCCTCCACTTT
>TRBD2|TRBJ2-3|TRBV7-9
CASSFMSAGGPGDTQYF
TGTGCCAGCAGCTTTATGTCGGCGGGAGGGCCGGGAGATACGCAGTATTTT
>.|TRBJ1-5|TRBV27
CASSLQAFNQPQHF
TGTGCCAGCAGTTTACAGGCGTTCAATCAGCCCCAGCATTTT
>TRBD2|TRBJ2-7|TRBV5-4
CASNFLAGGEQYF
TGTGCCAGCAACTTCTTAGCGGGAGGCGAGCAGTACTTC
>TRBD1|TRBJ1-2|TRBV7-2
CASSLAWGQSNYGYTF
TGTGCCAGCAGCTTAGCGTGGGGACAGAGCAACTATGGCTACACCTTC
>TRBD1|TRBJ2-2|TRBV5-1
CASSGQGMGTGELFF
TGCGCCAGCAGCGGACAGGGAATGGGCACCGGGGAGCTGTTTTTT
>TRBD2|TRBJ2-1|TRBV30
CAWSGEGGRELGEQFF
TGTGCCTGGAGTGGGGAGGGCGGGAGAGAATTGGGTGAGCAGTTCTTC
>TRBD1|TRBJ2-5|TRBV29-1
CSVEGQGPRETQYF
TGCAGCGTTGAGGGACAGGGTCCCAGGGAGACCCAGTACTTC
>TRBD2|TRBJ2-1|TRBV29-1
CSVELADDNEQFF
TGCAGCGTTGAACTAGCGGACGACAATGAGCAGTTCTTC
>.|TRBJ1-1|TRBV30
CALSGRTEAFF
TGTGCCCTTTCCGGGAGAACTGAAGCTTTCTTT
>TRBD1|TRBJ1-2|TRBV18
CASSPGTGLFGNYGYTF
TGTGCCAGCTCACCTGGGACAGGGTTATTTGGAAACTATGGCTACACCTTC
>.|TRBJ1-2|TRBV27
CASSLSGGPRGYTF
TGTGCCAGCAGTTTATCGGGCGGGCCTCGGGGCTACACCTTC
>TRBD2|TRBJ2-1|TRBV19
CASSITSGTYNEQFF
TGTGCCAGTAGTATTACTAGCGGGACGTACAATGAGCAGTTCTTC
>.|TRBJ1-6|TRBV4-3
CASSQAAGRAQGSPLHF
TGCGCCAGCAGCCAAGCGGCCGGTAGGGCGCAGGGTTCACCCCTCCACTTT
>TRBD1|TRBJ2-7|TRBV4-3
CASSQDKGAAYEQYF
TGCGCCAGCAGCCAAGATAAGGGGGCTGCCTACGAGCAGTACTTC
>TRBD1|TRBJ2-3|TRBV18
CASSPQNRGIKDTQYF
TGTGCCAGCTCACCACAGAACAGGGGGATCAAAGATACGCAGTATTTT
>TRBD1|TRBJ1-2|TRBV15
CATSRDPGTGSIYGYTF
TGTGCCACCAGCAGAGACCCCGGGACAGGGAGTATCTATGGCTACACCTTC
>TRBD1|TRBJ2-7|TRBV29-1
CSVEKGTGGYEQYF
TGCAGCGTTGAAAAGGGGACAGGGGGCTACGAGCAGTACTTC
>.|TRBJ1-1|TRBV7-3
CASSLLSSTEAFF
TGTGCCAGCAGCTTATTGTCATCCACTGAAGCTTTCTTT
>.|TRBJ1-2|TRBV29-1
CSVVSLYGYTF
TGCAGCGTTGTATCCCTCTATGGCTACACCTTC
>TRBD2|TRBJ2-3|TRBV6-5
CASSLLAARTDTQYF
TGTGCCAGCAGCCTACTAGCGGCCCGCACAGATACGCAGTATTTT
>TRBD1|TRBJ1-1|TRBV6-4
CASNPGTGAFF
TGTGCCAGCAACCCCGGGACAGGGGCTTTCTTT
>.|TRBJ1-4|TRBV14
CASSRLGGNEKLFF
TGTGCCAGCAGCCGGTTAGGGGGTAATGAAAAACTGTTTTTT
>.|TRBJ1-5|TRBV4-3
CASSQDLAGLQPQHF
TGCGCCAGCAGCCAAGATTTGGCAGGCTTACAGCCCCAGCATTTT
>TRBD1|TRBJ2-7|TRBV4-2
CASSRGTADYEQYF
TGTGCCAGCAGCCGGGGGACAGCTGACTACGAGCAGTACTTC
>.|TRBJ1-3|TRBV7-2
CASSLTGSGNTIYF
TGTGCCAGCAGCTTAACAGGGTCCGGAAACACCATATATTTT
>TRBD1|TRBJ2-5|TRBV6-5
CASRGTGAQETQYF
TGTGCCAGCAGAGGGACAGGGGCTCAAGAGACCCAGTACTTC
>.|TRBJ1-6|TRBV30
CAWSVGENSPLHF
TGTGCCTGGAGTGTGGGAGAGAACTCACCCCTCCACTTT
>.|TRBJ1-4|TRBV4-3
CASSQGSGQGEKLFF
TGCGCCAGCAGCCAAGGTTCAGGGCAGGGGGAAAAACTGTTTTTT
>TRBD1|TRBJ1-1|TRBV4-1
CASSRSGQGFTEAFF
TGCGCCAGCAGCCGATCGGGACAGGGGTTCACTGAAGCTTTCTTT
>.|TRBJ1-2|TRBV2
CASSHNNYGYTF
TGTGCCAGCAGTCACAATAACTATGGCTACACCTTC
>.|TRBJ1-2|TRBV5-1
CASSLVVGVYGYTF
TGCGCCAGCAGCTTGGTTGTAGGAGTCTATGGCTACACCTTC
>.|TRBJ1-6|TRBV7-9
CASSHAYRDSPLHF
TGTGCCAGCAGCCATGCATACAGGGATTCACCCCTCCACTTT
>TRBD2|TRBJ2-3|TRBV9
CASSVGTRGYTDTQYF
TGTGCCAGCAGCGTCGGGACTAGAGGATACACAGATACGCAGTATTTT
>.|TRBJ1-1|TRBV6-5
CASSGNVRHIHGAFF
TGTGCCAGCAGCGGTAATGTACGACACATCCATGGGGCTTTCTTT
>TRBD2|TRBJ2-1|TRBV6-1
CASNSGGYNEQFF
TGTGCCAGCAACTCGGGGGGATACAATGAGCAGTTCTTC
>TRBD2|TRBJ2-3|TRBV30
CAWSVSLAGGPDTQYF
TGTGCCTGGAGTGTAAGTCTGGCGGGAGGGCCGGATACGCAGTATTTT
>TRBD2|TRBJ2-1|TRBV6-6
CASSYSGLAGFNEQFF
TGTGCCAGCAGTTACTCGGGACTAGCGGGTTTCAATGAGCAGTTCTTC
>TRBD1|TRBJ1-3|TRBV4-3
CASSPGQSSGNTIYF
TGCGCCAGCTCACCGGGACAGTCCTCTGGAAACACCATATATTTT
>.|TRBJ2-3|TRBV6-5
CASSYFVAQYF
TGTGCCAGCAGTTACTTCGTCGCGCAGTATTTT
>.|TRBJ1-5|TRBV28
CASLKAVGNQPQHF
TGTGCCAGCTTAAAGGCGGTTGGCAATCAGCCCCAGCATTTT
>TRBD2|TRBJ2-3|TRBV4-2
CASSQESRLAGTDTQYF
TGTGCCAGCAGCCAAGAATCTAGGCTAGCGGGCACAGATACGCAGTATTTT